A selection of T cell receptor beta chains follows, all from one sample in a study of cytomegalovirus exposure and HLA in healthy donors. Generated by immunoSEQ multiplex PCR, the TCRdb table keeps only in-frame clones and is missing some. The repertoire holds roughly 200,000 clones, with approximately 85% as singletons. The sample comprised PBMCs. These receptors were taken from a woman aged 50 to 60 in good health and CMV-seronegative. The CDR3 runs from the conserved cysteine through the conserved F or W. The D gene is left open where the match is weak. Rows may omit the clone size; those that give it use once, few, many or a size class.

TRBV30	-	-	15	TRBJ2-7	CAWSPGTPLAYEQYF	TGTGCCTGGAGTCCAGGGACACCCCTAGCCTACGAGCAGTACTTC
TRBV4-1	-	TRBD1	15	TRBJ1-1	CASSQGQGPNTEAFF	TGCGCCAGCAGCCAGGGACAGGGGCCCAACACTGAAGCTTTCTTT
TRBV21-1	-	-	15	TRBJ2-1	CASSKGKKQGNEQFF	TGTGCCAGCAGCAAAGGGAAGAAACAGGGGAATGAGCAGTTCTTC
TRBV1	-	-	14	TRBJ2-7	CTSSQPSGTYEQYF	TGCACCAGCAGCCAGCCTAGCGGAACCTACGAGCAGTACTTC
TRBV7-9	-	-	18	TRBJ2-3	CASSPAGGAGVVSDTQYF	TGTGCCAGCAGCCCCGCTGGGGGGGCGGGGGTCGTCTCCGATACGCAGTATTTT
TRBV19	few	TRBD2	12	TRBJ2-1	CASSMPSGRCVF	TGTGCCAGTAGTATGCCTAGCGGGAGATGCGTCTTC
TRBV20-1	-	TRBD2	11	TRBJ2-5	CSAKQRESQYF	TGCAGTGCTAAGCAGCGGGAGTCCCAGTACTTC
TRBV29-1	-	-	15	TRBJ2-1	CSVAILALSYNEQFF	TGCAGCGTTGCAATTCTAGCGCTCTCCTACAATGAGCAGTTCTTC
TRBV14	-	-	12	TRBJ2-5	CASSQTEETQYF	TGTGCCAGCAGCCAGACAGAAGAGACCCAGTACTTC
TRBV19	-	TRBD2	18	TRBJ2-7	CASSMSGLAGGRSYEQYF	TGTGCCAGTAGTATGTCGGGACTAGCGGGAGGGAGGTCCTACGAGCAGTACTTC
TRBV28	few	TRBD2	16	TRBJ2-7	CASSFRLAGNSYEQYF	TGTGCCAGCAGTTTTCGACTAGCGGGTAACTCCTACGAGCAGTACTTC
TRBV9	-	TRBD2	16	TRBJ2-5	CASSVADLAGQETQYF	TGTGCCAGCAGCGTGGCGGATCTAGCGGGACAAGAGACCCAGTACTTC
TRBV18	-	TRBD2	16	TRBJ2-3	CASSLSSGSATDTQYF	TGTGCCAGCTCACTGTCTAGCGGGAGTGCGACAGATACGCAGTATTTT
TRBV2	once	TRBD1	15	TRBJ1-3	CASSDLQGLWHTIYF	TGTGCCAGCAGCGACTTACAGGGGTTGTGGCACACCATATATTTT
TRBV30	once	-	10	TRBJ1-5	CPGGNQPQHF	TGCCCAGGGGGCAATCAGCCCCAGCATTTT
TRBV5-1	-	TRBD2	15	TRBJ2-7	CASSPGTSANHEQYF	TGCGCCAGCAGCCCCGGGACTAGCGCAAATCACGAGCAGTACTTC
TRBV6-1	few	TRBD2	13	TRBJ2-4	CASAERELNIQYF	TGTGCCTCTGCGGAGCGGGAGTTGAACATTCAGTACTTC
TRBV6-5	few	-	15	TRBJ2-7	CASRPLDRPSYEQYF	TGTGCCAGCAGACCCCTAGACAGGCCCTCCTACGAGCAGTACTTC
TRBV5-8	-	TRBD1	16	TRBJ2-2	CASSVGQGTNTGELFF	TGTGCCAGCAGCGTGGGACAGGGTACGAACACCGGGGAGCTGTTTTTT
TRBV2	-	-	15	TRBJ1-5	CASSAQQPSNQPQHF	TGTGCCAGCAGTGCGCAACAGCCTAGCAATCAGCCCCAGCATTTT
TRBV28	-	TRBD1	15	TRBJ1-5	CASSPQGNSNQPQHF	TGTGCCAGCAGTCCACAGGGGAATAGCAATCAGCCCCAGCATTTT